This T cell receptor beta chain was identified during a study of tissue T cells after allogeneic stem cell transplantation. This CDR3 has 14 amino acids. Germline CDR1 reads KGHPV; CDR2 reads FQNQEV (reference sequence). The V and J ends lost 4 bases and 0 bases respectively, with 7 bases between them. Sample time point: mouse harvest day 14 after allogeneic transplant. Each mouse received 10^7 T-cell-depleted marrow cells plus 10^6 splenic CD5+ T cells by tail vein. Tissues came from B6→BALB/c major-mismatch GVHD mice at day 7 or 14. This clone appeared a few times. Its antigen is not known. Gene names are mouse gene names. The read is 1 residue too short to cover the CDR3 end, so that end is filled in from the germline J gene. Whole-study findings and limits: Anatomically similar tissues had similar TCR repertoires within each patient. Shared clones across patients were few; motif clustering revealed tissue-specific shared signatures.

Data came from immunoSEQ multiplex PCR; TCRdb stores just in-frame clones and leaves some out. Of a few thousand clones in the sample, about 43% were seen once. The receptor's source is a female BALB/c mouse given C57BL/6 T cells with graft-versus-host disease after an allogeneic hematopoietic cell transplant. The rearrangement joins TRBV26 to TRBJ1-3; maybe TRBD1 (5 bases). The material sequenced was gut tissue. CDR3 DNA, as far as it was read: TGTGCCAGCAGTCCGACAGTTTCTGGAAATACGCTCTAT. This sequence encodes CASSPTVSGNTLY. The full CDR3 is CASSPTVSGNTLYF.